Each of the 27 T cell receptor beta chains below was sequenced from the same sample in a study of cytomegalovirus exposure and HLA in healthy donors. Primers for the PCR totalled 60 Vbeta and 13 Jbeta. Using immunoSEQ multiplex PCR, the repertoire was profiled, and TCRdb retains in-frame clones only, with some absent. The sample shows about 50,000 clones, roughly 80% of them seen only once. Sequencing used PBMCs. The receptors come from a woman between 40 and 50 years old in good health and CMV-seropositive.

The chain joins TRBV27 to TRBJ1-1; D perhaps matches TRBD1 (5 bases). The germline V gene has CDR1 MNHEY and CDR2 SMNVEV (reference sequence). Between the trimmed V and J ends, which lost 3 bases and 1 base, there was a span of 9 bases. CDR3 length: 14 amino acids. The CDR3 loop is CASSFRAENTEAFF. DNA for the CDR3: TGTGCCAGCAGTTTCAGGGCCGAGAACACTGAAGCTTTCTTT.

This clone showed up just once. Compared with germline, one end of the junction differs, possibly owing to a read error. The rearrangement uses TRBV27 and TRBJ1-1, with D possibly matching TRBD1 (5 bases). This CDR3 has 14 residues. Germline CDR1 and CDR2: MNHEY and SMNVEV (reference sequence). This CDR3 reads CAGSFQGYNTEAFF. The CDR3 coding sequence is TGTGCCGGCAGTTTTCAGGGATATAACACTGAAGCTTTCTTT.

The chain has TRBV12-5 and TRBJ1-2; perhaps TRBD1 as D (5 bases). CDR1 and CDR2 from the germline V gene are LGHNT and FRNRAP. The CDR3 is 14 residues long. V shed 1 base and J shed 3 bases, with 9 bases lying between them. DNA for the CDR3: TGTGCTAGTGGTTTGGACCGGGGGTACTATGGCTACACCTTC. Protein sequence: CASGLDRGYYGYTF.

This clone has a single count. The V and J genes are TRBV6-4 and TRBJ2-1; 13 bases are a match to TRBD2. This CDR3 contains 15 residues. Germline V CDR1 and CDR2: MRHNA, SNTAGT. Losses at the gene ends were 2 bases for V and 6 bases for J; bases not matched to a gene: 1. The CDR3 sequence is CASSDTSGGANEQFF. For the CDR3, the DNA is TGTGCCAGCAGTGACACTAGCGGGGGGGCCAATGAGCAGTTCTTC.

This clone was observed a single time. V gene TRBV4-2 combines with J gene TRBJ2-3; 7 bases match TRBD2. Per germline, CDR1 LGHNA and CDR2 YNFKEQ. V was clipped by 1 base and J by 2 bases; unmatched bases: 9. The CDR3 runs to 17 residues. The chain's CDR3 is CASSQGGLAEHTDTQYF. The DNA for the CDR3 is TGTGCCAGCAGCCAAGGAGGCCTAGCGGAGCACACAGATACGCAGTATTTT.

This chain links TRBV4-2 with TRBJ2-7; D perhaps matches TRBD2 (5 bases). This CDR3 spans 15 amino acids. V lost 1 base to trimming and J lost 6 bases, with 16 bases between them. CDR1 is LGHNA and CDR2 is YNFKEQ in the germline V gene. The CDR3 here is CASSQVRQSGSEQYF. The CDR3 DNA is TGTGCCAGCAGCCAAGTTCGCCAATCTGGGAGCGAGCAGTACTTC.

This chain joins TRBV2 and TRBJ1-1; 8 bases agree with TRBD1. The germline gives CDR1 SNHLY, CDR2 FYNNEI. J gave up 0 bases and V 7 bases, and 4 bases lay outside the gene matches. CDR3 length: 14 amino acids. The CDR3: CASTIQGVNTEAFF. CDR3 DNA sequence: TGTGCCAGCACTATACAGGGGGTGAACACTGAAGCTTTCTTT.

V is TRBV10-3 and J is TRBJ2-1; TRBD2 might be the D (7 bases). The V gene lost 9 bases and the J gene lost 4 bases, with 16 bases spanning the gap. This CDR3 is 14 amino acids long. Germline lookup yields CDR1 ENHRY and CDR2 SYGVKD. The CDR3 sequence is CAIEGGGGYNEQFF. The CDR3 DNA follows: TGTGCCATTGAGGGGGGGGGCGGATACAATGAGCAGTTCTTC.

The chain recombines TRBV19 with TRBJ1-1; D is ambiguous. CDR1 LNHDA and CDR2 SQIVND come from the germline V gene (reference sequence). V lost 3 bases and J lost 5, with 13 bases in between. CDR3 size: 14 residues. The CDR3 DNA sequence: TGTGCCAGTAGTATCAGAGGGCCGGGGACTGAAGCTTTCTTT. It specifies CASSIRGPGTEAFF.

The J gene is TRBJ1-2, the V gene TRBV2; 7 bases align to TRBD1. The CDR3 totals 13 residues. CDR1 SNHLY and CDR2 FYNNEI come from the germline V gene. Trimming at V came to 6 bases and at J to 6 bases, leaving 7 bases not matched to a gene. As DNA, the CDR3 is TGTGCCAGCAGCCCCACAGGGGCGAATGGCTACACCTTC. It translates to CASSPTGANGYTF.

This sequence joins TRBV4-1 and TRBJ2-7; D ambiguous. Trimming took 1 base from V and 5 from J, leaving 3 bases between them. Germline V gene data show CDR1 as MGHRA and CDR2 as YSYEKL. The CDR3 spans 11 residues. CDR3 bases: TGCGCCAGCAGCCAAGGGCACGAGCAGTACTTC. This sequence encodes CASSQGHEQYF.

The V gene is TRBV10-2, the J gene TRBJ2-4, with 8 bases aligning to TRBD2. Per germline, CDR1 WSHSY and CDR2 SAAADI. V shed 6 bases and J 5 bases; nucleotides not matched to a gene: 6. The CDR3 runs 14 residues. The chain's CDR3 is CASRTGGLQNIQYF. The DNA of the CDR3 is TGCGCCAGCAGGACGGGGGGGCTCCAAAACATTCAGTACTTC.

The rearrangement links TRBV7-2 to TRBJ2-5, with TRBD2 matching over 7 bases. Germline V gene lookup returns CDR1 SGHTA and CDR2 FQGNSA. There are 15 residues in the CDR3. Trimming cost V 1 base and J 7 bases; bases outside gene matches: 9. The CDR3 DNA follows: TGTGCCAGCAGCTTAGACCCGGGGAGGGCTGGGACCCAGTACTTC. Translating gives CASSLDPGRAGTQYF.

A single count supports this clone. The chain joins TRBV7-9 to TRBJ2-2; tentative D call: TRBD1 (6 bases). V lost 1 base, J lost 4 bases, and 16 bases lay in between. CDR1 is SEHNR, CDR2 FQNEAQ, per germline (reference sequence). The CDR3 has 17 residues. The CDR3 DNA is TGTGCCAGCAGCTTAGGCCAGGGGACCCGACGCACCGGGGAGCTGTTTTTT. The encoded protein is CASSLGQGTRRTGELFF.

This clone occurred a few times. V is TRBV5-4 and J is TRBJ1-2; 11 positions match TRBD1. Per the germline V gene, CDR1 is SGHNT and CDR2 is YYREEE (reference sequence). V was pared by 4 bases and J by 4 bases, with 6 bases of the junction left unmatched. The CDR3 runs 15 residues. CDR3 residues: CASSIGQGAGYGYTF. CDR3 coding DNA: TGTGCCAGCAGCATAGGACAGGGGGCGGGCTATGGCTACACCTTC.

The chain combines TRBV6-5 with TRBJ2-7; 8 nucleotides align to TRBD2. This CDR3 has 14 residues. Germline CDR1 is MNHEY and CDR2 is SVGAGI. With 0 bases clipped from V and 4 bases from J, the junction kept 2 bases outside the gene matches. CDR3 region: CASSYSKRGYEQYF. CDR3 sequence (DNA): TGTGCCAGCAGTTACTCAAAGCGGGGGTACGAGCAGTACTTC.

The chain carries TRBV7-2 and TRBJ1-6, with 7 nucleotides matching TRBD1. From germline, CDR1 is SGHTA and CDR2 FQGNSA. The CDR3 extends over 13 amino acids. J gave up 6 bases and V 8 bases, and 4 bases lay outside the gene matches. CDR3 residues: CASGQDFNSPLHF. CDR3 nucleotides: TGTGCCAGCGGACAGGATTTTAATTCACCCCTCCACTTT.

The V and J genes are TRBV11-1 and TRBJ1-2; D perhaps matches TRBD1 (6 bases). Germline lookup yields CDR1 SGHAT and CDR2 FQDESV (reference sequence). V lost 5 bases and J 4 bases, leaving 17 bases between the germline ends. The CDR3 totals 15 residues. The CDR3 here is CASSPGRGLVYGYTF. The CDR3, as DNA: TGTGCCAGCAGCCCCGGCAGGGGATTGGTCTATGGCTACACCTTC. Full variable domain (outside the CDR3, taken from reference TRBV11-1 and TRBJ1-2): EAEVAQSPRYKITEKSQAVAFWCDPISGHATLYWYRQILGQGPELLVQFQDESVVDDSQLPKDRFSAERLKGVDSTLKIQPAELGDSAMYLCASSPGRGLVYGYTFGSGTRLTVV.

There are a few counts of this clone. The gene calls are TRBV29-1 and TRBJ2-1, with D possibly TRBD2 on 6 matching bases. V was clipped by 5 bases and J by 6 bases, with 14 bases between them. This CDR3 is built from 13 residues. Looked up from germline, CDR1 is SQVTM and CDR2 is ANQGSEA. The CDR3 region has the DNA TGCAGCGTTACACAACTAGCTGGCAATGAGCAGTTCTTC. It translates to CSVTQLAGNEQFF.

The chain has TRBV11-2 and TRBJ2-5; D possibly corresponds to TRBD2 (6 bases). Germline V lookup: CDR1 SGHAT, CDR2 FQNNGV. The CDR3 covers 17 residues. V shed 2 bases and J shed 1 base, with 17 bases lying between them. In DNA form, the CDR3 reads TGTGCCAGCAGCTTAAGGGAGGAAGCCCTAATCCAAGAGACCCAGTACTTC. Translation: CASSLREEALIQETQYF. The full variable domain, with the rest looked up from reference TRBV11-2 and TRBJ2-5, is EAGVAQSPRYKIIEKRQSVAFWCNPISGHATLYWYQQILGQGPKLLIQFQNNGVVDDSQLPKDRFSAERLKGVDSTLKIQPAKLEDSAVYLCASSLREEALIQETQYFGPGTRLLVL.

This clone turned up a few times. The chain links TRBV4-2 to TRBJ2-3, with unresolved D. The ends were cut back, 3 bases at V and 3 bases at J, with 4 bases in the middle. CDR3 length equals 12 residues. Germline V gene data show CDR1 as LGHNA and CDR2 as YNFKEQ. The CDR3 DNA reads as TGTGCCAGCAGCCAGAGGACAGATACGCAGTATTTT. As protein: CASSQRTDTQYF.

The genes are TRBV6-1 and TRBJ1-5, with D possibly TRBD1 on 5 matching bases. The germline V gene encodes CDR1 MNHNS and CDR2 SASEGT. Deletions cut 2 bases from V and 8 bases from J, with 13 bases between. The CDR3 is 14 amino acids. CDR3 region: CASSENWRGKPQHF. The CDR3 DNA follows: TGTGCCAGCAGTGAAAACTGGAGGGGTAAGCCCCAGCATTTT.

This clone was found a few times. The V and J genes are TRBV6-1 and TRBJ1-2; TRBD1 might be the D (5 bases). Germline V gene sequence: CDR1 MNHNS, CDR2 SASEGT. The CDR3 contains 14 residues. Trimming took off 2 bases at V and 6 bases at J, with 13 bases between the two ends. The CDR3 loop is CASSELGLRDGYTF. Written as DNA, the CDR3 is TGTGCCAGCAGTGAACTGGGGCTTAGGGATGGCTACACCTTC.

This clone was seen a handful of times. V usage is TRBV5-6 and J usage is TRBJ1-6; D gene uncertain. CDR1 and CDR2 from the germline V gene are SGHDT and YYEEEE. Trimming left V 2 bases short and J 9 bases short, with 6 bases between. The CDR3 consists of 12 residues. CDR3 DNA: TGTGCCAGCAGCTTTATGAGTTCACCCCTCCACTTT. Its translation: CASSFMSSPLHF.

V gene TRBV5-4 combines with J gene TRBJ1-2, with a possible D match to TRBD1 (6 bases). Germline V gene sequence: CDR1 SGHNT, CDR2 YYREEE (reference sequence). CDR3 length: 16 residues. Trimming took off 4 bases at V and 4 bases at J, with 20 bases between the two ends. The CDR3 here is CASSGPGSQGPYGYTF. The CDR3 DNA reads as TGTGCCAGCAGCGGACCGGGTTCTCAGGGGCCCTATGGCTACACCTTC.

The sample holds a few counts of this clone. The chain joins TRBV5-4 to TRBJ2-3; 7 bases are a match to TRBD2. Germline lookup yields CDR1 SGHNT and CDR2 YYREEE (reference sequence). V lost 7 bases, J lost 0 bases, and 8 bases stayed unmatched. The CDR3 totals 15 residues. The CDR3 region has the DNA TGTGCCAGCTTCGACCGGCGGGGGAGCACAGATACGCAGTATTTT. Its protein is CASFDRRGSTDTQYF.

V gene TRBV6-4 combines with J gene TRBJ1-1; 7 nucleotides match TRBD1. Germline V gives CDR1 MRHNA, CDR2 SNTAGT. The CDR3 runs to 14 residues. With V trimmed by 4 bases and J by 7 bases, 9 bases remained unmatched. The CDR3, as DNA: TGTGCCAGCAGTGGGGGGACAGTCGAAGATGAAGCTTTCTTT. Protein product: CASSGGTVEDEAFF.